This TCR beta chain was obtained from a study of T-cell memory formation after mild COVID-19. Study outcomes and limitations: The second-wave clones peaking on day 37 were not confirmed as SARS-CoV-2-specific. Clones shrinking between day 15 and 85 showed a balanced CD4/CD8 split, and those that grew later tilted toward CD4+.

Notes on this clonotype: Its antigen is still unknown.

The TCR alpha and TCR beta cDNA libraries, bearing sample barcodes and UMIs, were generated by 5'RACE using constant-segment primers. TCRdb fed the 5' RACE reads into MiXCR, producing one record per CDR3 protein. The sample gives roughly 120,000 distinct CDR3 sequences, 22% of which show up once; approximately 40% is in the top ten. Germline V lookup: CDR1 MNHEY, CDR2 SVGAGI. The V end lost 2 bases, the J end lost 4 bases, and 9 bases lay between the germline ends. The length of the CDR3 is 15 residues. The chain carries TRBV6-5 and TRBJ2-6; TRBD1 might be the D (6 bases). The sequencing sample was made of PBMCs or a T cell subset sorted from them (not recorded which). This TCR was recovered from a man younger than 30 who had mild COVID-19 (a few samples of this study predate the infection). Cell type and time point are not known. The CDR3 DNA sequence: TGTGCCAGCAGTTACAGGGGGTACGGGGCCAACGTCCTGACTTTC. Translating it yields CASSYRGYGANVLTF.